A selection of T cell receptor beta chains follows, all from one sample in a study of blood T cell repertoires in COVID-19. Profiled with immunoSEQ multiplex PCR; TCRdb holds only in-frame clones, not every one. The sample lists hundreds of thousands of clones; 70% to 90% were seen once. The sample comprised peripheral blood. The receptors stem from a woman in her twenties or thirties with active or convalescent COVID-19. Each CDR3 is given with its conserved first and last residue.

>TRBV29-1|TRBJ1-1
CSVGGGGNTEAFF
>TRBV7-9|TRBJ1-3
CASSPGTSSGNTIYF
>TRBV29-1|TRBJ2-3
CSVDTRASGTDTQYF
>TRBV10-3|TRBJ2-7
CAISELRDSYEQYF
>TRBV29-1|TRBJ2-1
CSVSYSGAPHEQFF
>TRBV18|TRBJ1-1
CASSPAENTEAFF
>TRBV3-1/TRBV3-2|TRBJ2-7
CASSKQGYEQYF
>TRBV29-1|TRBJ1-1
CSVTNYGRDPEAFF
>TRBV6-5|TRBJ1-2
CASSLTATNYGYTF
>TRBV5-8|TRBJ1-1
CASCSRGTGTEAFF
>TRBV5-1|TRBJ1-2
CASSLGDRENGYTF
>TRBV15|TRBJ2-2
CATSIVLAELGGELFF
>TRBV19|TRBJ2-4
CASSIFGRGNQNIQYF
>TRBV27|TRBJ2-7
CASSPRTGGGKAGEQYF
>TRBV27|TRBJ2-7
CASTTRDSGRSHEQYF
>TRBV5-4|TRBJ2-3
CASSFPGGAGGTDTQYF
>TRBV7-7|TRBJ2-2
CASSSSTGNTGELFF
>TRBV5-5|TRBJ2-2
CASSLYYLNTGELFF
>TRBV5-1|TRBJ2-1
CASSLVAGFYNEQFF
>TRBV4-1|TRBJ1-2
CASSQASNYGYTF
>TRBV4-1|TRBJ2-2
CASSRPGTNTGELFF
>TRBV5-1|TRBJ1-1
CASSLGTGLMNTEAFF
>TRBV11-2|TRBJ1-2
CASSLGPRGAYGYTF
>TRBV6-5|TRBJ1-2
CASSYMDREYGYTF
>TRBV19|TRBJ2-7
CASSRVPGQGSYEQYF
>TRBV27|TRBJ1-5
CASSLSSASGFSNQPQHF
>TRBV6-4|TRBJ2-3
CASSEVSDSSTDTQYF
>TRBV7-8|TRBJ2-2
CASSDGQGAAGELFF
>TRBV7-9|TRBJ2-1
CASSPRVASGGRNNEQFF
>TRBV6-2/TRBV6-3|TRBJ2-7
CASSNTRPGLGLMYF
>TRBV19|TRBJ1-4
CASSLGLGQGEKLFF
>TRBV7-9|TRBJ1-1
CASSLVDTEAFF
>TRBV5-6|TRBJ1-5
CASSQGTGSQPQHF
>TRBV5-1|TRBJ2-2
CASSADRGANTGELFF
>TRBV29-1|TRBJ2-7
CSVEGDRESSYEQYF
>TRBV6-5|TRBJ1-5
CASSTRGGNQPQHF
>TRBV12-2|TRBJ2-2
CANRAPLLAGGKANTGELFF
>TRBV5-1|TRBJ1-5
CASSREGGNQPQHF
>TRBV19|TRBJ1-1
CASSQGSGTEAFF